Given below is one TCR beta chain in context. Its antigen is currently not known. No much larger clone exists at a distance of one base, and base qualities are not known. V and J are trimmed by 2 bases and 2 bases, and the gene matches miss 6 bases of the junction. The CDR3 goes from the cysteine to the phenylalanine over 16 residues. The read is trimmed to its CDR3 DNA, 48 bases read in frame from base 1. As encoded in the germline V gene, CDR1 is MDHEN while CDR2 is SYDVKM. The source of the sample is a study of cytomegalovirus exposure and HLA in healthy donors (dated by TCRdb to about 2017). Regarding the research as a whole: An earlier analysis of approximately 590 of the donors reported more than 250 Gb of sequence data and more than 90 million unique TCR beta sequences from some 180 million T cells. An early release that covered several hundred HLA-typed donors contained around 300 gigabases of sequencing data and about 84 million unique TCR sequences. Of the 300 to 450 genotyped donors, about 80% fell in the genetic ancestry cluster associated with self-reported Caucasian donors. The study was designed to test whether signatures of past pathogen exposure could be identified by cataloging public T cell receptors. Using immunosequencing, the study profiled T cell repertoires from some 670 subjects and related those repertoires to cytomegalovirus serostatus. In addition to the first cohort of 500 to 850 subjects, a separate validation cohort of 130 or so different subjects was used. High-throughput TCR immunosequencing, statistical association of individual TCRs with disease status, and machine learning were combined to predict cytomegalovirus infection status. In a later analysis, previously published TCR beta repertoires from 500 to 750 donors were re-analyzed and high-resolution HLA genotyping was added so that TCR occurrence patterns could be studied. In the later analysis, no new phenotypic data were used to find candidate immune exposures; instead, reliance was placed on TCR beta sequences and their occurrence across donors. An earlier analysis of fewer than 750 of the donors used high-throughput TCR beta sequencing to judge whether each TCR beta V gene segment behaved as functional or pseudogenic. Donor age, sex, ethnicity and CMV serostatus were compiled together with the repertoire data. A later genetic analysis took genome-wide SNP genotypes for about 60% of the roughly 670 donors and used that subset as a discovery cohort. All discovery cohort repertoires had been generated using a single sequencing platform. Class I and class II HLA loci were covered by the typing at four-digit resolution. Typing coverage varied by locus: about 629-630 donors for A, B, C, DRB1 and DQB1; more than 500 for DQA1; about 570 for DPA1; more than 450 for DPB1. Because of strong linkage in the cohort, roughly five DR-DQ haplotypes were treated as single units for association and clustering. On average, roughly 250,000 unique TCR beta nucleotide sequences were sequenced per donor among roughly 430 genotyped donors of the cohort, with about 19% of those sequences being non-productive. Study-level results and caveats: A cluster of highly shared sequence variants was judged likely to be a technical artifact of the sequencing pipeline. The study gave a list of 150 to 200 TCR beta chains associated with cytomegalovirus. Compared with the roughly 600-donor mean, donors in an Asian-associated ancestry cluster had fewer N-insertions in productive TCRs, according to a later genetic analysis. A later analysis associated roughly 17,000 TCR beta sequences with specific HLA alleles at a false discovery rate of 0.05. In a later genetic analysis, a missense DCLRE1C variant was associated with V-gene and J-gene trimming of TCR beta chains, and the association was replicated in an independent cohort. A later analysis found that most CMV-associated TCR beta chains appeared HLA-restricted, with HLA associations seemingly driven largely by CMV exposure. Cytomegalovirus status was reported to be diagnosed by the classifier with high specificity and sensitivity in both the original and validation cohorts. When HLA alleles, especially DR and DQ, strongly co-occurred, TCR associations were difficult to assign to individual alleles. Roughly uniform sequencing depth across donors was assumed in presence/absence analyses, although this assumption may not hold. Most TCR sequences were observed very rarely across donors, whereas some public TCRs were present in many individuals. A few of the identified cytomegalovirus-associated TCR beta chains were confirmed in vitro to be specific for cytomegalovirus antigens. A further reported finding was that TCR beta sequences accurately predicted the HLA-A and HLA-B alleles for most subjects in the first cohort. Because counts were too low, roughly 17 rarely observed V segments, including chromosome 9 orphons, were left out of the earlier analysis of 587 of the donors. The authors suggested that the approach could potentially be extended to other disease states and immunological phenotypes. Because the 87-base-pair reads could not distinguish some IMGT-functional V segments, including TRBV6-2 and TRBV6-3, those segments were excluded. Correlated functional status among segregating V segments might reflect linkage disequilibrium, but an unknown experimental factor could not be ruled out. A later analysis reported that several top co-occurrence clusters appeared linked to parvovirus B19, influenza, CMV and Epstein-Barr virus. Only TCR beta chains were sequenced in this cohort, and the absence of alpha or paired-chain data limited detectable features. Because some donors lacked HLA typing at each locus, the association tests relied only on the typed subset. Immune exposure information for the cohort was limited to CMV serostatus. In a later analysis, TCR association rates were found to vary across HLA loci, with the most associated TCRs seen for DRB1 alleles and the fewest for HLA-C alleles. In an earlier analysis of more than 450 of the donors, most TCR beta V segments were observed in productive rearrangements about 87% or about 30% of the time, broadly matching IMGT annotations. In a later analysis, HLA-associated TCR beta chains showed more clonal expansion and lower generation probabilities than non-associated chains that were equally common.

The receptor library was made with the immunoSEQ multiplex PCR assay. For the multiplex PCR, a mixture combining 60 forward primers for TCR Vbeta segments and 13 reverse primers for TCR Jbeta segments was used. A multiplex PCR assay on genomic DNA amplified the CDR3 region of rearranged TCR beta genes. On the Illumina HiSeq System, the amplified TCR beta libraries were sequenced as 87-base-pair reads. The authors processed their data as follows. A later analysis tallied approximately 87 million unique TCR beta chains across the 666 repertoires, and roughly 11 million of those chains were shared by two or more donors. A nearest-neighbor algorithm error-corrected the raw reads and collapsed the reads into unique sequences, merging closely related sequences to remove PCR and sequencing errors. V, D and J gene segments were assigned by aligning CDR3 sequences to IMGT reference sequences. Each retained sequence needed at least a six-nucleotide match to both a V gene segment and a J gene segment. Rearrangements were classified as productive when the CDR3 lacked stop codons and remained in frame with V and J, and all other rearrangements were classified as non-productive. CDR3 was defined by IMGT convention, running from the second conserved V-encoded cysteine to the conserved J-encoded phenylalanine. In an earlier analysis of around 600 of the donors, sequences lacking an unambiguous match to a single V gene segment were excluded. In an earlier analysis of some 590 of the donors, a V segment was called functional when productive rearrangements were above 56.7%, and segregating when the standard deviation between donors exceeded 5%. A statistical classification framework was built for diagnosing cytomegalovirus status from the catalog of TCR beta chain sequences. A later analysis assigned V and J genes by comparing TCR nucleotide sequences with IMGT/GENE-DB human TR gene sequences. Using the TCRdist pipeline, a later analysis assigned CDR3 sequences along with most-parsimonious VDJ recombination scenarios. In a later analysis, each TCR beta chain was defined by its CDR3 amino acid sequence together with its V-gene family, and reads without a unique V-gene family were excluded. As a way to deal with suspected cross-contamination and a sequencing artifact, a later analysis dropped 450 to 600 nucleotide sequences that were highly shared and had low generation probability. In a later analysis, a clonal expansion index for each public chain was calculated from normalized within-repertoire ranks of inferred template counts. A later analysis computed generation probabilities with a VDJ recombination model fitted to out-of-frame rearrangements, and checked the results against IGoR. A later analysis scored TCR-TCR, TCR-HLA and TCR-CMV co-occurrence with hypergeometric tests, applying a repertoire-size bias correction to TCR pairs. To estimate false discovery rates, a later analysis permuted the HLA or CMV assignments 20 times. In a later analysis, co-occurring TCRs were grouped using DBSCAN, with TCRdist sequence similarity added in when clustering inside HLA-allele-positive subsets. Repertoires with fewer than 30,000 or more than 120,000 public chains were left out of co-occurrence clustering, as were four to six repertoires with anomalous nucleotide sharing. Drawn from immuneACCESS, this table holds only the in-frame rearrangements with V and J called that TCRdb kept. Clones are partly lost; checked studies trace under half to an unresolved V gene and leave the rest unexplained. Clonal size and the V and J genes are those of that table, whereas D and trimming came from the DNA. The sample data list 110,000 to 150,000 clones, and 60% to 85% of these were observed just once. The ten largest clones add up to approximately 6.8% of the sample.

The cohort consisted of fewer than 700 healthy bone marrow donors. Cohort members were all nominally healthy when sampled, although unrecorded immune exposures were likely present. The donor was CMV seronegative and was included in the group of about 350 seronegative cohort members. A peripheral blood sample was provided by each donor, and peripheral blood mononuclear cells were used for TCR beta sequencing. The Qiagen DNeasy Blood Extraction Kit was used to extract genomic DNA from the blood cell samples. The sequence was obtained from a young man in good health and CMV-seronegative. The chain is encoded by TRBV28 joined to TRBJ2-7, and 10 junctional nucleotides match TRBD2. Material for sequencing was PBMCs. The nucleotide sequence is TGTGCCAGCAGTTTAGCCTCACTAGCGGGGCCCTACGAGCAGTACTTC. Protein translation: CASSLASLAGPYEQYF.